This T cell receptor beta chain was obtained from a study of control samples from healthy donors and cancer patients (dated by TCRdb to 2019 to 2021). With respect to this clone: Its antigen remains unidentified. No much larger clone exists at a distance of one base, and base qualities are not known.

The CDR3 runs 16 residues from the cysteine to the phenylalanine. CDR3 DNA is the only sequence kept; it has 48 bases, read in frame from the first base. CDR1 and CDR2, per the germline V gene, are KGHSH and LQKENI. The V and J ends are trimmed by 3 bases and 8 bases, leaving 22 bases between them. Libraries were prepared through the immunoSEQ multiplex PCR assay. In its TCRdb copy, this immuneACCESS table keeps in-frame sequences only and misses some clones. Where compared with another copy, unresolved V genes explain less than half of these, and the others have no known cause. Here the sample has approximately 97,000 clones; about 82% occur a single time. The ten most abundant clones make up roughly 18% of the sample.

The source material was blood. The sequence derives from a man younger than 45 in good health. The chain uses TRBV18 and TRBJ1-2, with no confidently assigned D gene. The DNA is TGTGCCAGCTCACCGTGGATTCTTGAGGCTACGGGGGGCTACACCTTC. Translated, this gives CASSPWILEATGGYTF.